The sequence of this T cell receptor beta chain was determined in a study of blood T cell repertoires in COVID-19. Across the whole study: Samples taken during acute and convalescent COVID-19 were collected in the United States, Italy and Spain.

As originally analysed: Estimation of nucleated cell counts was performed using reference gene primer amplification. The assay was immunoSEQ multiplex PCR, and TCRdb's table has in-frame clones only and misses some. Clone size and V and J calls were adopted from that table, with D and trimming inferred from the DNA. Here the sample spans 55,000 to 65,000 clones, approximately 89% being singletons. While infection was still active, Seattle patients were enrolled and then followed longitudinally. This clone was detected only once. The TCR comes from a woman aged 60-75 years with COVID-19, enrolled during active disease. Sequencing was done on a sample of peripheral blood.

The CDR3 protein is CSAPLRGTQYF. CDR3 nucleotides: TGCAGTGCCCCCCTTAGGGGGACCCAGTACTTC. The chain links TRBV20-1 to TRBJ2-5; a possible D gene is TRBD1 (5 bases). The V gene lost 6 bases and the J gene lost 7 bases, with 12 bases spanning the gap. CDR3 length: 11 residues. Per germline, CDR1 DFQATT and CDR2 SNEGSKA (reference sequence).